These 24 T cell receptor beta chains came from one sample sequenced in a study of T cell changes during pregnancy in multiple sclerosis. Generated by immunoSEQ multiplex PCR, the TCRdb table keeps only in-frame clones and is missing some. The table includes about 60,000 clones, around 96% detected once. The sample in question was CD8+ T cells from peripheral blood mononuclear cells, obtained after pregnancy. The source of these receptors is a female donor with multiple sclerosis, enrolled in a pregnancy study.

The genes are TRBV2 and TRBJ2-1; a possible D gene is TRBD2 (6 bases). Germline assignment: CDR1 SNHLY and CDR2 FYNNEI. The CDR3 length is 15 residues. Trimming stripped 7 bases from V and 3 bases from J, with 16 bases between. CDR3 protein: CASTGGRALYNEQFF. DNA for the CDR3: TGTGCCAGCACCGGAGGGCGCGCCCTCTACAATGAGCAGTTCTTC.

The rearrangement uses TRBV7-6 and TRBJ1-3, with no clear D. Germline V lookup: CDR1 SGHVS, CDR2 FNYEAQ. The CDR3 is 15 residues long. Trimming took 4 bases from V and 4 from J, leaving 14 bases between them. Here the CDR3 DNA reads TGTGCCAGCAGCTCCTCCTGGGCTTCGGGAAACACCATATATTTT. It translates to CASSSSWASGNTIYF.

V is TRBV29-1 and J is TRBJ1-1, with a possible D match to TRBD1 (6 bases). This CDR3 comprises 13 residues. Germline V gene lookup returns CDR1 SQVTM and CDR2 ANQGSEA. V was cut by 3 bases and J by 6 bases, with 14 bases left in between. CDR3 region: CSVEAQGGPEAFF. CDR3 bases: TGCAGCGTTGAGGCACAGGGAGGGCCTGAAGCTTTCTTT.

The V gene is TRBV1, the J gene TRBJ2-7; the table's D call, TRBD2, has no DNA check behind it. TRBV1 is described as a pseudogene. CDR3 length: 16 amino acids. The CDR3 nucleotides read TGCACCAGCAGTTCACACCTGACTCTCCCCGCCTACGAGCAGTACTTC. Translated: CTSSSHLTLPAYEQYF.

The chain uses TRBV7-9 and TRBJ2-7; 7 bases are a match to TRBD1. Germline CDR1 is SEHNR and CDR2 is FQNEAQ (reference sequence). The V segment lost 3 bases and the J segment 3 bases; nucleotides outside the gene matches: 5. The CDR3 extends over 14 amino acids. CDR3 coding DNA: TGTGCCAGCAGCTTCGGGACAGTATTCTACGAGCAGTACTTC. This codes for CASSFGTVFYEQYF.

This chain uses TRBV28 with TRBJ1-2; D unclear. The V end lost 9 bases, the J end lost 7 bases, and 18 bases lay between the germline ends. Per the germline V gene, CDR1 is MDHEN and CDR2 is SYDVKM. This CDR3 is 13 amino acids long. The CDR3 region has the DNA TGTGCCAGTCACTGGCGGGCCTTGTCTGGCTACACCTTC. Its translation is CASHWRALSGYTF.

V usage is TRBV27 and J usage is TRBJ2-3, with D tentatively TRBD1 (6 bases). This CDR3 has 15 residues. Germline CDR1 and CDR2: MNHEY and SMNVEV (reference sequence). The ends were cut back, 11 bases at V and 4 bases at J, with 22 bases in the middle. CDR3 coding DNA: TGTGCCCTTACACAGGGAGCGGTGGGGGCAGATACGCAGTATTTT. It encodes CALTQGAVGADTQYF.

CDR3 amino acids: CASSARDTGYNEQFF. CDR3 in DNA: TGTGCCAGCAGCGCCCGGGACACGGGGTACAATGAGCAGTTCTTC. The gene calls are TRBV9 and TRBJ2-1; possibly TRBD1 for D (6 bases). The CDR3 has 15 residues. With 3 bases removed from V and 4 bases from J, the gap between germline ends came to 14 bases. Per germline, CDR1 SGDLS and CDR2 YYNGEE.

V and J are TRBV9 and TRBJ2-7; D may be TRBD2 (6 bases). This CDR3 region has 15 residues. V was trimmed by 2 bases and J by 2 bases, leaving 14 bases between them. Germline lookup yields CDR1 SGDLS and CDR2 YYNGEE. The CDR3 DNA reads TGTGCCAGCAGCGTTAGTGAGGGCGGGGCCTACGAGCAGTACTTC. Its translation: CASSVSEGGAYEQYF.

CDR3 in DNA: TGTGCCAGCAGTGAGGGCCGAATGGGGACCCAGTACTTC. This codes for CASSEGRMGTQYF. V is TRBV2 and J is TRBJ2-5; no clear D gene. CDR3 length: 13 amino acids. Trimming shortened V by 3 bases and J by 7 bases, and 12 bases separated the two germline ends. Looked up from germline, CDR1 is SNHLY and CDR2 is FYNNEI.

This sequence joins TRBV6-5 and TRBJ2-7; TRBD1 might be the D (5 bases). This CDR3 comprises 13 residues. Germline-derived CDR1 and CDR2 are MNHEY and SVGAGI. Trimming pared 2 bases from V and 4 bases from J, leaving 9 bases between. The CDR3 protein is CASSYGAAYEQYF. CDR3 sequence (DNA): TGTGCCAGCAGTTACGGGGCAGCATACGAGCAGTACTTC.

CDR3 bases: TGTGCCAGCAGATCAGGGGCTATGTTCAATCAGCCCCAGCATTTT. Encoded protein: CASRSGAMFNQPQHF. The chain uses TRBV2 and TRBJ1-5, with D perhaps TRBD1 (6 bases). CDR1 and CDR2 from the germline V gene are SNHLY and FYNNEI. CDR3 size: 15 residues. The V end lost 6 bases, the J end lost 3 bases, and 15 bases lay between the germline ends.

This sequence joins TRBV7-8 and TRBJ2-7, with 7 bases identical to TRBD2. The CDR3 sequence is 13 residues long. V was pared by 5 bases and J by 3 bases, with 4 bases of the junction left unmatched. In germline, CDR1 is SGHVS, CDR2 FQNEAQ. CDR3 residues: CASSQGTNYEQYF. CDR3 DNA sequence: TGTGCCAGCAGCCAAGGGACTAACTACGAGCAGTACTTC.

This clone showed up just once. The chain recombines TRBV7-2 with TRBJ2-1, with D possibly TRBD2 on 6 matching bases. Trimming took 2 bases from V and 5 from J, leaving 10 bases between them. Germline values: CDR1 SGHTA, CDR2 FQGNSA. CDR3 length: 14 residues. The CDR3 DNA is TGTGCCAGCAGCTTACCGGGAGTCCACAATGAGCAGTTCTTC. Residues: CASSLPGVHNEQFF.

This clone occurred once. J is TRBJ2-7 and V is TRBV9; TRBD1 is a possible D gene (6 bases). The CDR3 runs to 11 residues. Germline V lookup: CDR1 SGDLS, CDR2 YYNGEE. V gave up 7 bases and J gave up 5 bases, with 10 bases separating them. The CDR3: CASGGPHEQYF. The CDR3 DNA sequence: TGTGCCAGCGGGGGCCCGCACGAGCAGTACTTC.

V usage is TRBV19 and J usage is TRBJ2-1; 12 positions match TRBD2. This CDR3 contains 19 residues. J lost 5 bases, V lost 3 bases, and 14 bases had no gene match. Germline CDR1 is LNHDA and CDR2 is SQIVND (reference sequence). The CDR3 nucleotides read TGTGCCAGTAGTATTGGTGTCGGGCTAGCGGGAGGGCTCAACAATGAGCAGTTCTTC. Translation gives CASSIGVGLAGGLNNEQFF.

The J gene is TRBJ1-2, the V gene TRBV27; D gene unclear. CDR3 length: 13 residues. Trimming took off 0 bases at V and 5 bases at J, with 7 bases between the two ends. Germline assignment: CDR1 MNHEY and CDR2 SMNVEV (reference sequence). The chain's CDR3 is CASSLSGGYGYTF. CDR3 DNA: TGTGCCAGCAGTTTATCGGGAGGGTATGGCTACACCTTC.

The rearrangement links TRBV21-1 to TRBJ2-2; TRBD1 is the table's D call and was not checked against the DNA. TRBV21-1 is described as a pseudogene. This CDR3 is 14 amino acids long. CDR3 coding DNA: TGTGCCCAGAAGGACAGGGGGCTGACCGGGGAGCTGTTTTTT. Its protein product is CAQKDRGLTGELFF.

This clone appeared a single time. The rearrangement joins TRBV27 to TRBJ2-7, with a possible D match to TRBD1 (6 bases). The CDR3 runs 11 residues. Trimming removed 5 bases from V and 6 bases from J, with 8 bases in between. CDR1 is MNHEY, CDR2 SMNVEV, per germline (reference sequence). The CDR3 reads CASSRRGEQYF. The CDR3 DNA reads TGTGCCAGCAGTCGCAGGGGCGAGCAGTACTTC.

The CDR3 protein is CASSIDPSAGAFF. For the CDR3, the DNA is TGTGCCAGTAGTATAGATCCCTCTGCGGGAGCTTTCTTT. V is TRBV19 and J is TRBJ1-1; D call uncertain. This CDR3 has 13 residues. Germline loops: CDR1 LNHDA, CDR2 SQIVND (reference sequence). Trimming shortened V by 0 bases and J by 10 bases, and 12 bases separated the two germline ends.

This clone occurred once. The chain recombines TRBV9 with TRBJ2-7; D is unclear. Between the trimmed V and J ends, which lost 0 bases and 6 bases, there was a span of 10 bases. The length of the CDR3 is 13 residues. In germline, CDR1 is SGDLS, CDR2 YYNGEE. CDR3 sequence: CASSVGSSREQYF. The CDR3, as DNA: TGTGCCAGCAGCGTAGGATCGAGTCGCGAGCAGTACTTC.

V usage is TRBV30 and J usage is TRBJ2-3, with D maybe TRBD2 (5 bases). CDR1 and CDR2 (germline): GTSNPN, SVGIG (reference sequence). The CDR3 has 14 amino acids. Trimming removed 0 bases at V and 6 bases at J, with 13 bases between. This chain's CDR3 is CAWSVLGSRDTQYF. For the CDR3, the DNA is TGTGCCTGGAGTGTACTTGGGAGTCGGGATACGCAGTATTTT.

This chain joins TRBV7-9 and TRBJ2-3, with TRBD2 matching over 7 bases. V was clipped by 5 bases and J by 0 bases; unmatched bases: 5. The CDR3 runs to 15 residues. Germline loops: CDR1 SEHNR, CDR2 FQNEAQ (reference sequence). The chain's CDR3 is CASSLGGVSTDTQYF. The CDR3 nucleotides are TGTGCCAGCAGCCTGGGAGGGGTAAGCACAGATACGCAGTATTTT.

This chain links TRBV2 with TRBJ2-1; 10 positions match TRBD2. The CDR3 sequence is 15 residues long. V lost 5 bases, J lost 5 bases, and 6 bases stayed unmatched. From germline, CDR1 is SNHLY and CDR2 FYNNEI. The CDR3 reads CASSIFGTSDNEQFF. For the CDR3, the DNA is TGTGCCAGCAGTATCTTTGGGACTAGCGACAATGAGCAGTTCTTC.